These 16 T cell receptor beta chains share one sample of origin, sequenced in a study of breast tumors, draining lymph nodes, adjacent tissues. Breast cancer patients provided tissue from their axillary draining lymph nodes. TCRdb independently ran MiXCR on the multiplex PCR reads; one entry per CDR3 protein. The sample shows fewer than 300,000 distinct CDR3 sequences, less than 40% of them seen only once. Specimen: axillary lymph node tissue. The receptor source for this set is a female donor with breast cancer. Some clones in this sample may be carry-over from other donors' samples.

The V and J genes are TRBV7-8 and TRBJ2-7; 9 nucleotides line up with TRBD1. This CDR3 region has 14 residues. In germline, CDR1 is SGHVS, CDR2 FQNEAQ. V lost 5 bases and J lost 5; bases outside the gene matches: 7. The CDR3 protein is CASSHRDRDNEQYF. The CDR3 coding sequence is TGTGCCAGCAGCCACCGGGACAGGGATAACGAGCAGTACTTC.

A word on this clonotype: This clone may be a read error of a much larger clone one base away. V and J are TRBV20-1 and TRBJ2-1; TRBD2 matches 12 bases. Germline trimming cut 5 bases from V and 0 bases from J; bases unmatched to any gene: 8. From germline, CDR1 is DFQATT and CDR2 SNEGSKA (reference sequence). The CDR3 runs 17 residues. CDR3 DNA: TGCAGTGCTTTGACTAGCGGGGGACTCCCCTCCTACAATGAGCAGTTCTTC. It codes for CSALTSGGLPSYNEQFF.

This clonotype appeared many times. The rearrangement joins TRBV28 to TRBJ2-7, with D perhaps TRBD2 (5 bases). Germline V gene data show CDR1 as MDHEN and CDR2 as SYDVKM. The CDR3 totals 16 residues. V lost 6 bases to trimming and J lost 0 bases, with 18 bases between them. DNA of the CDR3: TGTGCCAGCAGCCCCATCCATAGCGCGAGCTCCTACGAGCAGTACTTC. It yields the protein CASSPIHSASSYEQYF.

This clonotype was recorded many times. One end of the junction fails to match germline, which may point to a read error. This chain connects TRBV5-1 to TRBJ2-7; TRBD1 agrees at 9 bases. The CDR3 spans 14 residues. CDR1 is SGHRS, CDR2 YFSETQ, per germline. DNA of the CDR3: TGTGCCAGCACCCCGACAGGGGGGCAACTCGAGCAGTACTTC. Translation: CASTPTGGQLEQYF.

This clonotype was picked up a small number of times. Given a much more abundant clone one base away, this may be a read error. In this CDR3 the conserved last residue, phenylalanine or tryptophan, is missing, so a read error is likely. CDR3 region: CASSTGLAGGQETQYS. The CDR3 DNA is TGTGCCAGTAGTACCGGACTAGCGGGAGGCCAGGAGACCCAGTACTCC. V and J are TRBV19 and TRBJ2-5; 14 bases line up with TRBD2. The CDR3 extends over 16 amino acids. Germline V CDR1 and CDR2: LNHDA, SQIVND (reference sequence). The V gene end was trimmed by 4 bases and the J gene end by 5 bases; junction bases not matched to a gene: 6.

The rearrangement links TRBV12-3 or TRBV12-4 to TRBJ2-3; tentatively, D is TRBD1 (5 bases). V lost 3 bases to trimming and J lost 4 bases, with 8 bases between them. The CDR3 covers 13 residues. The CDR3 region is CASSFKGADTQYF. CDR3 sequence (DNA): TGTGCCAGCAGTTTCAAAGGGGCAGATACGCAGTATTTT.

The chain couples TRBV5-1 to TRBJ1-2; tentative D call: TRBD1 (5 bases). The CDR3 spans 14 residues. V lost 4 bases to trimming and J lost 8 bases, with 18 bases between them. In germline, CDR1 is SGHRS, CDR2 YFSETQ. This CDR3 reads CASSTGTALWGYTF. The CDR3, as DNA: TGCGCCAGCAGCACCGGGACTGCCCTTTGGGGCTACACCTTC.

The table lists this clonotype with many counts. This chain joins TRBV20-1 and TRBJ2-5; 9 bases line up with TRBD2. CDR3 length: 14 amino acids. In germline, CDR1 is DFQATT, CDR2 SNEGSKA (reference sequence). The J segment lost 4 bases and the V segment lost 6 bases, leaving 9 bases of the junction unmatched. The CDR3 nucleotides are TGCAGTGCAATCCGGACTAGCGAGGGAGAGACCCAGTACTTC. This translates into CSAIRTSEGETQYF.

Of note for this clonotype: This could be a read error, since a much larger clone is one nucleotide away. This chain links TRBV6-5 with TRBJ2-1; D might be TRBD1 (5 bases). This CDR3 is 14 amino acids long. Germline V gene data show CDR1 as MNHEY and CDR2 as SVGAGI. DNA of the CDR3: TGTGGCAGCATAGGGGCAGGGATAAACAATGAGCAGTTCTTC. It yields the protein CGSIGAGINNEQFF.

This clonotype was counted many times. The chain couples TRBV6-1 to TRBJ2-3; 12 bases line up with TRBD2. The germline V gene encodes CDR1 MNHNS and CDR2 SASEGT. The J segment lost 7 bases and the V segment lost 2 bases, leaving 4 bases of the junction unmatched. This CDR3 has 15 amino acids. The CDR3 region is CASSETSGRRNTQYF. The CDR3 DNA follows: TGTGCCAGCAGTGAAACTAGCGGGAGGAGGAATACGCAGTATTTT.

This clonotype occurred many times. The V gene is TRBV5-4, the J gene TRBJ2-3; D call uncertain. This CDR3 has 9 residues. V dropped 6 bases and J dropped 10 bases, with 6 bases sitting between them. CDR1 is SGHNT, CDR2 YYREEE, per germline (reference sequence). The CDR3 region is CASTPPQYF. CDR3 bases: TGTGCCAGCACCCCTCCGCAGTATTTT.

This clonotype has only a few counts. The chain has TRBV18 and TRBJ2-7; tentative D call: TRBD1 (5 bases). CDR1 and CDR2 from the germline V gene are KGHSH and LQKENI. Trimming removed 1 base at V and 5 bases at J, with 15 bases between. The CDR3 sequence is 15 residues long. CDR3 coding DNA: TGTGCCAGCTCACCACTTGACAGCCCCGCCAACGAGCAGTACTTC. Translating it yields CASSPLDSPANEQYF.

There are many counts of this clonotype. This rearrangement joins TRBV5-1 to TRBJ2-1, with 11 bases identical to TRBD2. This CDR3 has 16 residues. J lost 9 bases, V lost 5 bases, and 13 bases had no gene match. CDR1 and CDR2 (germline): SGHRS, YFSETQ. CDR3 residues: CASRVVAGGPEREQFF. For the CDR3, the DNA is TGCGCCAGCAGGGTGGTAGCGGGAGGGCCTGAGCGTGAGCAGTTCTTC.

The V and J genes are TRBV6-5 and TRBJ2-7, with 7 positions matching TRBD2. Unmatched junction bases numbered 5, after V lost 6 bases and J lost 6 bases. The CDR3 totals 12 residues. In germline, CDR1 is MNHEY, CDR2 SVGAGI. The CDR3 DNA is TGTGCCAGCAGGCCGGGGGGACGCGAGCAGTACTTC. Translation: CASRPGGREQYF.

This clonotype showed up many times. V usage is TRBV5-4 and J usage is TRBJ2-5, with D perhaps TRBD1 (5 bases). Trimming took 0 bases from V and 8 from J, leaving 11 bases between them. CDR3 length: 13 amino acids. Germline values: CDR1 SGHNT, CDR2 YYREEE (reference sequence). CDR3 DNA sequence: TGTGCCAGCAGCTTGGAGGGGATACCAACCCAGTACTTC. It is translated as CASSLEGIPTQYF.

This clonotype was observed many times. V is TRBV7-6 and J is TRBJ2-1; TRBD1 matches at 8 bases. CDR1 and CDR2 (germline): SGHVS, FNYEAQ. The CDR3 sequence is 14 residues long. The J segment lost 4 bases and the V segment lost 5 bases, leaving 4 bases of the junction unmatched. CDR3 nucleotides: TGTGCCAGCAGCCCCGGACAGGGTTACAATGAGCAGTTCTTC. It yields the protein CASSPGQGYNEQFF.